The clone carrying this TCR beta chain was picked up a small number of times. The sample belongs to a study of early T cells in non-severe SARS-CoV-2 infection. Study details: Unpaired chains resulted from sequencing bulk RNA of unsorted whole blood.

Using its own MiXCR run on the 5' RACE reads, TCRdb lists one record per CDR3 protein. Seen here are about 55,000 distinct CDR3 sequences, under 15% observed once, and the top ten hold less than 12%. The clonotype comes from an adult who was a healthcare worker with PCR-confirmed SARS-CoV-2 infection or an uninfected control (not recorded which). Sequencing was performed on whole blood, taken at baseline.

DNA for the CDR3: TGCAGCGTTGATGCTAGCGGGAGTTACTACGAGCAGTACTTC. This encodes CSVDASGSYYEQYF. This chain joins TRBV29-1 and TRBJ2-7; 10 nucleotides match TRBD2. The CDR3 length is 14 residues. Germline V gives CDR1 SQVTM, CDR2 ANQGSEA. Unmatched junction bases numbered 5, after V lost 3 bases and J lost 3 bases.